The 13 T cell receptor beta chains in this list originate from one sample, sequenced in a study of shared clonotypes between healthy human individuals. Sequencing used immunoSEQ multiplex PCR; TCRdb keeps in-frame clones, though not all of them. The data hold some 500,000 clones, with roughly three quarters observed a single time. The sequenced material came from PBMCs. The receptors were sampled from a woman in her forties in good health. Some clones in this sample may be carry-over from other donors' samples.

The V gene is TRBV30, the J gene TRBJ2-5, with D uncertain. CDR3 length equals 12 residues. Trimming pared 4 bases from V and 1 base from J, leaving 7 bases between. CDR1 and CDR2 from the germline V gene are GTSNPN and SVGIG (reference sequence). The CDR3 region is CAWTAIQETQYF. The CDR3 nucleotides are TGTGCCTGGACAGCTATCCAAGAGACCCAGTACTTC.

The chain combines TRBV5-4 with TRBJ2-4; D might be TRBD1 (6 bases). This CDR3 is built from 15 residues. Trimming stripped 4 bases from V and 2 bases from J, with 13 bases between. The germline CDR1 and CDR2 sequences are SGHNT and YYREEE (reference sequence). The CDR3 coding sequence is TGTGCCAGCAGCCGAGTCAGGGGAACCAAAAACATTCAGTACTTC. This codes for CASSRVRGTKNIQYF.

In its sample, this clone was seen once. The gene calls are TRBV9 and TRBJ2-3, with 10 bases lining up with TRBD2. This CDR3 contains 14 residues. J gave up 5 bases and V 7 bases, and 7 bases lay outside the gene matches. Germline V CDR1 and CDR2: SGDLS, YYNGEE. CDR3 amino acids: CASSSSGRQDTQYF. In nucleotides, the CDR3 is TGTGCCAGCTCGTCTAGCGGGAGACAAGATACGCAGTATTTT.

The gene calls are TRBV7-2 and TRBJ2-5; TRBD2 might be the D (5 bases). Germline V gene data show CDR1 as SGHTA and CDR2 as FQGNSA. The V end lost 0 bases, the J end lost 9 bases, and 17 bases lay between the germline ends. The CDR3 loop spans 15 amino acids. The CDR3 loop reads CASSLAGDFPTSQYF. The CDR3 DNA reads as TGTGCCAGCAGCTTAGCGGGAGATTTCCCTACGTCCCAGTACTTC.

Turning to this clone: This is likely an artifact of a read error, given a far larger clone one base away. Other nucleotide sequences in the sample specify the same CDR3. The chain uses TRBV11-2 and TRBJ2-6; TRBD2 agrees at 7 bases. The germline gives CDR1 SGHAT, CDR2 FQNNGV. The CDR3 has 14 amino acids. The CDR3 nucleotides read TGTGCCGGCAGAGGGAGGGCTGGGGCCAACGTCCTGACTTTC. It specifies CAGRGRAGANVLTF.

The rearrangement uses TRBV6-5 and TRBJ2-7; 9 bases map to TRBD1. The CDR3 is 15 amino acids. Germline V gives CDR1 MNHEY, CDR2 SVGAGI. J was trimmed by 6 bases and V by 4 bases; bases with no gene match: 10. As DNA, the CDR3 is TGTGCCAGCAGTTCCGGACGGGACAGGGTAGGCGAGCAGTACTTC. Its translation is CASSSGRDRVGEQYF.

This chain joins TRBV19 and TRBJ1-5, with a weak D call TRBD1 (6 bases). Germline values: CDR1 LNHDA, CDR2 SQIVND (reference sequence). V was pared by 5 bases and J by 2 bases, with 16 bases between. The CDR3 extends over 16 amino acids. The CDR3 bases are TGTGCCAGTAGTCTCGGGACACTTTTGCGCAATCAGCCCCAGCATTTT. It translates to CASSLGTLLRNQPQHF. Combining the CDR3 with reference TRBV19 and TRBJ1-5 gives the whole variable domain DGGITQSPKYLFRKEGQNVTLSCEQNLNHDAMYWYRQDPGQGLRLIYYSQIVNDFQKGDIAEGYSVSREKKESFPLTVTSAQKNPTAFYLCASSLGTLLRNQPQHFGDGTRLSIL.

V usage is TRBV5-1 and J usage is TRBJ1-2; D is perhaps TRBD1 (6 bases). The V end was cut by 3 bases, the J end by 7 bases, with 19 bases between. The CDR3 runs 15 residues. Germline values: CDR1 SGHRS, CDR2 YFSETQ. DNA of the CDR3: TGCGCCAGCAGCTGGGACGGGGGCTCTGGTGGTGGCTACACCTTC. This gives the protein CASSWDGGSGGGYTF.

Worth noting for this clone: A clone one base away is much larger, so this may be a read error. Different DNA sequences within this sample yield the same CDR3. The chain links TRBV18 to TRBJ1-3; TRBD1 is a possible D gene (5 bases). The CDR3 length is 13 residues. CDR1 is KGHSH and CDR2 is LQKENI in the germline V gene. The CDR3 here is CASSPGAGNTIYF. For the CDR3, the DNA is TGTGCCAGCTCACCAGGGGCTGGAAACACCATATATTTC.

The chain joins TRBV27 to TRBJ1-5; 9 bases are shared with TRBD1. After removal of 6 bases from V and 4 bases from J, the junction contained 4 bases not matched to a gene. Germline V gene sequence: CDR1 MNHEY, CDR2 SMNVEV (reference sequence). This CDR3 contains 14 residues. The DNA of the CDR3 is TGTGCCAGCAGCCACGACAGGGGGAATCAGCCCCAGCATTTT. Translated, it gives CASSHDRGNQPQHF.

On this clone itself: This sample includes further DNA sequences coding for the same CDR3. V and J are TRBV11-2 and TRBJ2-6, with D unresolved. This CDR3 region has 15 residues. V shed 0 bases and J shed 0 bases, with 3 bases lying between them. Germline CDR1 SGHAT, CDR2 FQNNGV. CDR3 coding DNA: TGTGCCAGCAGCTTAGATAGCTCTGGGGCCAACGTCCTGACTTTC. Its translation: CASSLDSSGANVLTF.

In this sample, this clone turned up a few times. V and J are TRBV7-9 and TRBJ1-2; no reliable D call. Germline CDR1 is SEHNR and CDR2 is FQNEAQ (reference sequence). The V and J ends lost 5 bases and 7 bases respectively, with 14 bases between them. CDR3 length equals 13 residues. CDR3 DNA: TGTGCCAGCAGCGCAGCGCAAGGAAGTGGCTACACCTTC. Its translation is CASSAAQGSGYTF.

The chain uses TRBV27 and TRBJ2-7, with D uncertain. CDR3 length: 14 amino acids. V lost 4 bases, J lost 3 bases, and 13 bases lay in between. Germline CDR1 MNHEY, CDR2 SMNVEV (reference sequence). The CDR3 DNA is TGTGCCAGCAGTTGGGCCAGGAACCTCTACGAGCAGTACTTC. This codes for CASSWARNLYEQYF.